This TCR beta chain originates from a study of blood T cell repertoires in COVID-19. Study overall: In each case, the material was cDNA or gDNA derived from T cells, B-cell-depleted T cells, or PBMCs.

Authors' analysis steps: Amplification from reference gene primers served as the basis for estimated nucleated cell counts. Profiling relied on immunoSEQ multiplex PCR, and the TCRdb table lists in-frame clones only, not all of them. The DNA gave D and trimming, while V, J and clone size come from that table. The data contain tens of thousands of clones, about 83% of them singletons. The junction had 10 bases not matched to a gene; V was cut back by 5 bases and J by 9 bases. CDR3 length equals 15 residues. Germline assignment: CDR1 SGHVS and CDR2 FNYEAQ. The rearrangement joins TRBV7-6 to TRBJ1-6; TRBD1 agrees at 7 bases. The specimen was peripheral blood. This clonotype originated in a human donor with active COVID-19. The donor label of this sample is uncertain. This CDR3 reads CASSARQGESSPLHF. In DNA form, the CDR3 reads TGTGCCAGCAGCGCAAGACAGGGCGAAAGTTCACCCCTCCACTTT.